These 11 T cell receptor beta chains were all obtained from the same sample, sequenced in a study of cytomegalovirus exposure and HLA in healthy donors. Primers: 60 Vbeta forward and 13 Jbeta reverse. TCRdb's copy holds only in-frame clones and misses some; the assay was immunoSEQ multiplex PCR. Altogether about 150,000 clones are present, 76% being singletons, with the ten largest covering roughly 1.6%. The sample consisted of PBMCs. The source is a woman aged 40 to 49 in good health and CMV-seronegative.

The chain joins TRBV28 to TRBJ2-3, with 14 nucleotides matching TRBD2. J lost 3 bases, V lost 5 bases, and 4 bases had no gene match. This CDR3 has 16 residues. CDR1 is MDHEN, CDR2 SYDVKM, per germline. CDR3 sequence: CASSGRLAGGTDTQYF. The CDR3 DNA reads TGTGCCAGCAGTGGAAGACTAGCGGGGGGGACAGATACGCAGTATTTT. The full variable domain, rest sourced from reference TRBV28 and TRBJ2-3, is DVKVTQSSRYLVKRTGEKVFLECVQDMDHENMFWYRQDPGLGLRLIYFSYDVKMKEKGDIPEGYSVSREKKERFSLILESASTNQTSMYLCASSGRLAGGTDTQYFGPGTRLTVL.

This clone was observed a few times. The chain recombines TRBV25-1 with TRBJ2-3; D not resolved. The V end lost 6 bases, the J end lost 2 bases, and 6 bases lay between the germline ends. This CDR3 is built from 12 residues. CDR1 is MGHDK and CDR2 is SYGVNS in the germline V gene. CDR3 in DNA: TGTGCCAGCAGGCTCTACACAGATACGCAGTATTTT. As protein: CASRLYTDTQYF.

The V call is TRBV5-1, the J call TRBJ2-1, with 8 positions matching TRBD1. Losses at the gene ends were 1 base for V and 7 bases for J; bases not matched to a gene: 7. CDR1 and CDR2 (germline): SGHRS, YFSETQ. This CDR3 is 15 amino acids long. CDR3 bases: TGCGCCAGCAGCTTGTGGCAGGGGGCGAAAAATGAGCAGTTCTTC. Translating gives CASSLWQGAKNEQFF.

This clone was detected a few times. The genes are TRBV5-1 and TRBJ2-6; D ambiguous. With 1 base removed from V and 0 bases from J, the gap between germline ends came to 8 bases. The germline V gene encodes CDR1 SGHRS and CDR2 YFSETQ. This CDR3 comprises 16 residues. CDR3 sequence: CASSLLQSSGANVLTF. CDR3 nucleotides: TGCGCCAGCAGCTTGCTACAGTCCTCTGGGGCCAACGTCCTGACTTTC.

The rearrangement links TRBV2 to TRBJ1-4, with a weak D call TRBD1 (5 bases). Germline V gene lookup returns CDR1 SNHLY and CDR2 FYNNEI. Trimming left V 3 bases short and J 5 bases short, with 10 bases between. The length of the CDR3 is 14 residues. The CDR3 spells CASSETAINEKLFF. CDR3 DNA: TGTGCCAGCAGTGAGACAGCGATAAATGAAAAACTGTTTTTT.

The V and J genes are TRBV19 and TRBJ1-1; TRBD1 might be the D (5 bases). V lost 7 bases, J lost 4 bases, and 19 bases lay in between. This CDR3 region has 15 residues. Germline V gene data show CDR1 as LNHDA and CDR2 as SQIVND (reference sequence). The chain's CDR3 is CASNENWGGFTEAFF. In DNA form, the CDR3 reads TGTGCCAGTAACGAGAATTGGGGGGGGTTCACTGAAGCTTTCTTT.

CDR3 nucleotide sequence: TGTGCCAGCAGCCCCGGGTCAGGGGGCCTTAACACCGGGGAGCTGTTTTTT. Translated: CASSPGSGGLNTGELFF. This sequence joins TRBV11-1 and TRBJ2-2; 8 bases fit TRBD1. This CDR3 spans 17 amino acids. The junction had 10 bases not matched to a gene; V was cut back by 5 bases and J by 2 bases. Germline CDR1 and CDR2: SGHAT and FQDESV (reference sequence).

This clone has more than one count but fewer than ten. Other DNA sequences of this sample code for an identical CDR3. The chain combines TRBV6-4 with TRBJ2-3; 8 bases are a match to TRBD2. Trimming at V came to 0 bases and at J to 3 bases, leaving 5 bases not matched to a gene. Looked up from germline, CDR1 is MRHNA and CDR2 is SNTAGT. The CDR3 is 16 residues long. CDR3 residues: CASSDSTGGGTDTQYF. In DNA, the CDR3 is TGTGCCAGCAGTGACTCGACGGGGGGGGGTACAGATACGCAGTATTTT.

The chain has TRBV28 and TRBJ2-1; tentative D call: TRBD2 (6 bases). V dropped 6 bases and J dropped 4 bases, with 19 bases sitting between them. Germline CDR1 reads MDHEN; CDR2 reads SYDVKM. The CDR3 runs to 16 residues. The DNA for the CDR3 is TGTGCCAGCAGAATGAAACCGGGACTCATATACAATGAGCAGTTCTTC. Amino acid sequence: CASRMKPGLIYNEQFF. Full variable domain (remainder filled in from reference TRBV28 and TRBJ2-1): DVKVTQSSRYLVKRTGEKVFLECVQDMDHENMFWYRQDPGLGLRLIYFSYDVKMKEKGDIPEGYSVSREKKERFSLILESASTNQTSMYLCASRMKPGLIYNEQFFGPGTRLTVL.

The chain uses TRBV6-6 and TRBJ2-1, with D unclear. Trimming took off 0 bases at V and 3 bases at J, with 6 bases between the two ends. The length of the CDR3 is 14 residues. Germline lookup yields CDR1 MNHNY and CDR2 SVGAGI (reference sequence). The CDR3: CASSYSASYNEQFF. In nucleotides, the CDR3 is TGTGCCAGCAGTTACTCCGCCAGCTACAATGAGCAGTTCTTC.

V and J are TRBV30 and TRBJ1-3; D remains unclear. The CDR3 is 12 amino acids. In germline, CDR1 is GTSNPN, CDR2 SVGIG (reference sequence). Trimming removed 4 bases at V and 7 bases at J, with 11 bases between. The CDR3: CAWTGGSNTIYF. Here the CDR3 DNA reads TGTGCCTGGACGGGAGGGTCCAACACCATATATTTT.